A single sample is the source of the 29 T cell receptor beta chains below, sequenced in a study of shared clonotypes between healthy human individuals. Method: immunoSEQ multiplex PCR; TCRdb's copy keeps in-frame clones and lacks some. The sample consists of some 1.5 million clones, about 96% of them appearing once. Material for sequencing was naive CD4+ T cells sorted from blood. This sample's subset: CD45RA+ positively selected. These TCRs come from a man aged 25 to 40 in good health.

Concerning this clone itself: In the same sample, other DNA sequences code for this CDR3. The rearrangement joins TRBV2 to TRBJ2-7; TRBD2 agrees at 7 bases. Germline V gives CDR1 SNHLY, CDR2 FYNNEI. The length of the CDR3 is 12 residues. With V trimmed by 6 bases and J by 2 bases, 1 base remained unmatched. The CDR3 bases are TGTGCCAGCAGCCTAGCGGCCTACGAGCAGTACTTC. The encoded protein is CASSLAAYEQYF. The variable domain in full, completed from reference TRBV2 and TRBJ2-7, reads EPEVTQTPSHQVTQMGQEVILRCVPISNHLYFYWYRQILGQKVEFLVSFYNNEISEKSEIFDDQFSVERPDGSNFTLKIRSTKLEDSAMYFCASSLAAYEQYFGPGTRLTVT.

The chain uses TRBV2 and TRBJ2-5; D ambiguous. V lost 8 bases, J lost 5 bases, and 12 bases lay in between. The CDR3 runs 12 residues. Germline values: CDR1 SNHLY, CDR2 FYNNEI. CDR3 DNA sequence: TGTGCCAGCTCCCAGCTGGGGGAGACCCAGTACTTC. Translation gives CASSQLGETQYF.

CDR3 in amino acids: CASSGVGQGGTEAFF. The CDR3 nucleotides read TGTGCCAGCAGCGGGGTAGGACAGGGTGGAACTGAAGCTTTCTTT. The chain is built from TRBV9 and TRBJ1-1; 8 nucleotides match TRBD1. V trimming: 3 bases; J trimming: 5 bases; junction bases outside the gene matches: 9. Germline loops: CDR1 SGDLS, CDR2 YYNGEE. The CDR3 runs to 15 residues.

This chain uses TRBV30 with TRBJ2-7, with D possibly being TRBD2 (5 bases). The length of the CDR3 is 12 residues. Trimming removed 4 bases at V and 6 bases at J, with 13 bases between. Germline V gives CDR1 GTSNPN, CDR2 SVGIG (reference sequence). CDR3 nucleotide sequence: TGTGCCTGGAACCGGGATCGGGGCGAGCAGTACTTC. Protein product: CAWNRDRGEQYF.

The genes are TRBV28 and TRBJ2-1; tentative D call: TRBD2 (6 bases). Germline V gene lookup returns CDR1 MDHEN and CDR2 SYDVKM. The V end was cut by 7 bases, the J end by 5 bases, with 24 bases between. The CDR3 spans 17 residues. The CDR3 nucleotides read TGTGCCAGCACCCCCCCGACTCCGGGACTCGCCCACAATGAGCAGTTCTTC. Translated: CASTPPTPGLAHNEQFF.

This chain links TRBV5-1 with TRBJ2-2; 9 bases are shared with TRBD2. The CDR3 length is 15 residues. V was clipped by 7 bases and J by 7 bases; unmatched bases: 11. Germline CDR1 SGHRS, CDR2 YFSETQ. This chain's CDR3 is CASGEVAGVSGELFF. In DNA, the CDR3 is TGCGCCAGCGGGGAGGTAGCGGGAGTCAGCGGGGAGCTGTTTTTT. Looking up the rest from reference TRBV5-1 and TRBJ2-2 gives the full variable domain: KAGVTQTPRYLIKTRGQQVTLSCSPISGHRSVSWYQQTPGQGLQFLFEYFSETQRNKGNFPGRFSGRQFSNSRSEMNVSTLELGDSALYLCASGEVAGVSGELFFGEGSRLTVL.

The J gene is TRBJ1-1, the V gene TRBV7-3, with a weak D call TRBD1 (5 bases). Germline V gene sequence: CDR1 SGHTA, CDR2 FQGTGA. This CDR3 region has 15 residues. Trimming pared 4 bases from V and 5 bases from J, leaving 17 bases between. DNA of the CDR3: TGTGCCAGCAGCTCCTGGGGGTTAATTGAAACTGAAGCTTTCTTT. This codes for CASSSWGLIETEAFF.

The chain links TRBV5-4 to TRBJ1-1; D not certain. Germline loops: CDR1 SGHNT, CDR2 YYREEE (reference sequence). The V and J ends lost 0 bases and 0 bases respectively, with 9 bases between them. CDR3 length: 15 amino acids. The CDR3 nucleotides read TGTGCCAGCAGCTTGGTGGGGAGGGTGAACACTGAAGCTTTCTTT. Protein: CASSLVGRVNTEAFF.

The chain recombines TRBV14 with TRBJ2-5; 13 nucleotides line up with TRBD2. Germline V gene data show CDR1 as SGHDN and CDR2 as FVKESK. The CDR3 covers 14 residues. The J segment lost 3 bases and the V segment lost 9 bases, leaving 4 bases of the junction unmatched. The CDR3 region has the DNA TGTGCCAGTCGACTAGCGGGAGGAAAAGAGACCCAGTACTTC. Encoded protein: CASRLAGGKETQYF.

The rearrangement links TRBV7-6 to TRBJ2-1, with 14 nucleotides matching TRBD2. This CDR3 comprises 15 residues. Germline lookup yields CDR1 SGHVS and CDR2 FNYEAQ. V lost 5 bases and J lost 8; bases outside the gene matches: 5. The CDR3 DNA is TGTGCCAGCAGCCGGGGACTAGCGGGAGAATATGAGCAGTTCTTC. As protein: CASSRGLAGEYEQFF.

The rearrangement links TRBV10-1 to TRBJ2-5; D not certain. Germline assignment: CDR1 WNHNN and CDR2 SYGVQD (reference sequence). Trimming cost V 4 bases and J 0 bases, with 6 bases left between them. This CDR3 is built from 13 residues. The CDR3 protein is CASSGKNQETQYF. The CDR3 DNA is TGCGCCAGCAGTGGAAAAAACCAAGAGACCCAGTACTTC.

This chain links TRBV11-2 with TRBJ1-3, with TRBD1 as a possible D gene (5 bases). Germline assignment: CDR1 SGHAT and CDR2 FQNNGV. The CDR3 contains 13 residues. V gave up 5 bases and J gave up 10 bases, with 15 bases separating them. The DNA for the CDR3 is TGTGCCAGCAGCCCGACTCGACAGACGACCATATATTTT. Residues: CASSPTRQTTIYF.

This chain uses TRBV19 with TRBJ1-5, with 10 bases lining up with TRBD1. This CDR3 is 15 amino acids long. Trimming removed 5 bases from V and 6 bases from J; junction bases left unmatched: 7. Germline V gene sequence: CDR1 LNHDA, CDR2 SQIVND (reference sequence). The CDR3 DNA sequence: TGTGCCAGTAGTTCCGGGACAGGGGACCGTCAGCCCCAGCATTTT. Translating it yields CASSSGTGDRQPQHF.

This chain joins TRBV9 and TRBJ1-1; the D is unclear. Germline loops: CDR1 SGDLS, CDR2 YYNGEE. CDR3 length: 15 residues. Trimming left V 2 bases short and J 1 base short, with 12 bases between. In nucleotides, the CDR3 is TGTGCCAGCAGCGTCCGCGGGTGGGAGAACACTGAAGCTTTCTTT. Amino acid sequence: CASSVRGWENTEAFF.

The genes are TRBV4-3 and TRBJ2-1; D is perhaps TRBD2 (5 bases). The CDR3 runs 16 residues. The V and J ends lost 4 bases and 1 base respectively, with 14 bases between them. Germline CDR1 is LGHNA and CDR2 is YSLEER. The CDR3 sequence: CASSRYRDSSYNEQFF. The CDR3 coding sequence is TGCGCCAGCAGCCGATACCGGGATTCTTCCTACAATGAGCAGTTCTTC.

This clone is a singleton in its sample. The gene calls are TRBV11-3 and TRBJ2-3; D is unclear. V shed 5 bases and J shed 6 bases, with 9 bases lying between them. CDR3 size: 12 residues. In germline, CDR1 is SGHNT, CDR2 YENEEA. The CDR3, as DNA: TGTGCCAGCAGCCTCCTCGGGGATACGCAGTATTTT. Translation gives CASSLLGDTQYF.

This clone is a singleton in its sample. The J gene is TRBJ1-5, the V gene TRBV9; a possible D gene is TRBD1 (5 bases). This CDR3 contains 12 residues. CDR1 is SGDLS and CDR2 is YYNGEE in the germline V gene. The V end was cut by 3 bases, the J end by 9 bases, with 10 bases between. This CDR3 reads CASSDARGPQHF. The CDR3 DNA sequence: TGTGCCAGCAGCGACGCTAGGGGGCCCCAGCATTTT. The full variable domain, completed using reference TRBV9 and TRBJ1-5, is DSGVTQTPKHLITATGQRVTLRCSPRSGDLSVYWYQQSLDQGLQFLIQYYNGEERAKGNILERFSAQQFPDLHSELNLSSLELGDSALYFCASSDARGPQHFGDGTRLSIL.

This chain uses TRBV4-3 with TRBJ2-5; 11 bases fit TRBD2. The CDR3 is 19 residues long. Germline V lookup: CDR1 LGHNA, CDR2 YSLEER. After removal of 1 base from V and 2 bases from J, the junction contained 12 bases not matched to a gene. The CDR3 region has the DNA TGCGCCAGCAGCCAAGTCAGTCTGGGGACTAGCGGACAACAAGAGACCCAGTACTTC. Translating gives CASSQVSLGTSGQQETQYF.

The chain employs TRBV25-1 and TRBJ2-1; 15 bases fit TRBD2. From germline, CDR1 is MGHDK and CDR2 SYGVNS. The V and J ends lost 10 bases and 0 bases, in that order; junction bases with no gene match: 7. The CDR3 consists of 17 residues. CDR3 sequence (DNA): TGTGCCATAGGACTAGCGGGAGGGGGAAGCTCCTACAATGAGCAGTTCTTC. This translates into CAIGLAGGGSSYNEQFF.

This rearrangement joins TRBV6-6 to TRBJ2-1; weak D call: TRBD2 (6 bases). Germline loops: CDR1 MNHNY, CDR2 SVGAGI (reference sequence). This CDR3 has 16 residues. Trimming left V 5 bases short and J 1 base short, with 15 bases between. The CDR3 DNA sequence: TGTGCCAGCAGTGGGTTTAAGGCGGGATCCTACAATGAGCAGTTCTTC. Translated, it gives CASSGFKAGSYNEQFF.

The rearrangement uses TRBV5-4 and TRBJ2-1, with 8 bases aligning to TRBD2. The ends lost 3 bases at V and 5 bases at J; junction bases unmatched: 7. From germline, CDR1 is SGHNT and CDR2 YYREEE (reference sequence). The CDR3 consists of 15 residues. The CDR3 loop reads CASSYDGRADNEQFF. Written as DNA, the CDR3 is TGTGCCAGCAGCTATGACGGGAGGGCCGACAATGAGCAGTTCTTC. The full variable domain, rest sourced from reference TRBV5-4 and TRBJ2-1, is ETGVTQSPTHLIKTRGQQVTLRCSSQSGHNTVSWYQQALGQGPQFIFQYYREEENGRGNFPPRFSGLQFPNYSSELNVNALELDDSALYLCASSYDGRADNEQFFGPGTRLTVL.

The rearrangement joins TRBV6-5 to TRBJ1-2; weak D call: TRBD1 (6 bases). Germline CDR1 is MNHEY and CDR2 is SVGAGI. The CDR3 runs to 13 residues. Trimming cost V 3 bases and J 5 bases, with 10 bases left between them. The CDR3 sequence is CASSYVQGYGYTF. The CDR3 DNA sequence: TGTGCCAGCAGTTATGTACAGGGTTATGGCTACACCTTC.

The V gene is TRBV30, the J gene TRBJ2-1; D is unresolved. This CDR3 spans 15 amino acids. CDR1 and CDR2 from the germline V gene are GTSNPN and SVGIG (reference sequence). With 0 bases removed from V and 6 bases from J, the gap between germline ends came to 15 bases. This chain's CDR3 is CAWSVLGSQLNEQFF. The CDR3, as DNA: TGTGCCTGGAGTGTACTTGGTTCCCAGCTCAATGAGCAGTTCTTC.

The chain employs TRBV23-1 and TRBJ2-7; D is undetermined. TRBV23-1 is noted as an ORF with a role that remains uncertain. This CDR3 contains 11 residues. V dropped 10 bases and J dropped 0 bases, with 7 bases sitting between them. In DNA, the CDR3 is TGCGCCATGGAGATCTCCTACGAGCAGTACTTC. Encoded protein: CAMEISYEQYF.

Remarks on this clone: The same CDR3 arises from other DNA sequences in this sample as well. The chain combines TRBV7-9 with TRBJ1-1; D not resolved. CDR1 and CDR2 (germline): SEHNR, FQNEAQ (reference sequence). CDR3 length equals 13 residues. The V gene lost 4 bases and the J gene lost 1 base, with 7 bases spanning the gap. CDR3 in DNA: TGTGCCAGCAGCTGGACTGCGAACACTGAAGCTTTCTTT. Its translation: CASSWTANTEAFF.

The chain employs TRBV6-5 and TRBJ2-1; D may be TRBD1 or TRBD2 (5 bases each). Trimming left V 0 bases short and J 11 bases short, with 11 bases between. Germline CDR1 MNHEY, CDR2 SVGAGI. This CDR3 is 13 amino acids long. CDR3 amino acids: CASSYSGGVKQFF. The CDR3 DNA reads TGTGCCAGCAGTTACTCTGGGGGAGTGAAGCAGTTCTTC.

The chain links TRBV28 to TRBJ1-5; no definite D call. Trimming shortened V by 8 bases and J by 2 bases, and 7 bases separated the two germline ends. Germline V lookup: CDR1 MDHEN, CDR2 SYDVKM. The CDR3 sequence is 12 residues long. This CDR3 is CASGRGNQPQHF. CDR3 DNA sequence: TGTGCCAGCGGCCGAGGCAATCAGCCCCAGCATTTT.

The CDR3 bases are TGCAGCGTTGAACAAGGGAGGGGGCAGCCCCAGCATTTT. It codes for CSVEQGRGQPQHF. The chain uses TRBV29-1 and TRBJ1-5; D is perhaps TRBD1 (6 bases). The V end lost 2 bases, the J end lost 7 bases, and 12 bases lay between the germline ends. This CDR3 region has 13 residues. Germline assignment: CDR1 SQVTM and CDR2 ANQGSEA.

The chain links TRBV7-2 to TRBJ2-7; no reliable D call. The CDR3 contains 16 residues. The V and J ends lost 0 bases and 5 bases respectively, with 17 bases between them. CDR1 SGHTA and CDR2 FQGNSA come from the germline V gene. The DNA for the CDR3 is TGTGCCAGCAGCTTAGCGCGGACGGTTACCGTTCACGAGCAGTACTTC. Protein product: CASSLARTVTVHEQYF.